A single sample gave rise to the 18 T cell receptor beta chains below, sequenced in a study of blood T cell repertoires in COVID-19. Profiled with immunoSEQ multiplex PCR; TCRdb holds only in-frame clones, not every one. The sample yields approximately 100,000 clones, less than 85% seen once. The sample comprised peripheral blood. These receptors were taken from a woman aged 60-70 years with acute or convalescent COVID-19.

The chain recombines TRBV12-3 or TRBV12-4 with TRBJ2-5; 8 bases are a match to TRBD1. The CDR3 consists of 13 residues. The junction had 4 bases not matched to a gene; V was cut back by 7 bases and J by 3 bases. The CDR3, as DNA: TGTGCCAGCAACCCGACAGGGGAAGAGACCCAGTACTTC. Amino acids: CASNPTGEETQYF.

The gene calls are TRBV14 and TRBJ1-1, with D possibly being TRBD1 (5 bases). This CDR3 region has 13 residues. Trimming removed 4 bases from V and 5 bases from J, with 11 bases in between. Germline CDR1 reads SGHDN; CDR2 reads FVKESK. The CDR3 DNA is TGTGCCAGCAGCCGGGCGGGGGGAACTGAAGCTTTCTTT. It yields the protein CASSRAGGTEAFF.

The chain combines TRBV28 with TRBJ1-2, with 7 bases aligning to TRBD1. With 6 bases clipped from V and 4 bases from J, the junction kept 14 bases outside the gene matches. The germline V gene encodes CDR1 MDHEN and CDR2 SYDVKM. The CDR3 loop spans 16 amino acids. CDR3 bases: TGTGCCAGCAGCAGGGATCAAACAGGGGTGGGCTATGGCTACACCTTC. Translation gives CASSRDQTGVGYGYTF.

V and J are TRBV6-6 and TRBJ2-6; D call uncertain. The CDR3 sequence is 15 residues long. Germline loops: CDR1 MNHNY, CDR2 SVGAGI (reference sequence). Trimming cost V 7 bases and J 1 base, with 11 bases left between them. Written as DNA, the CDR3 is TGTGCCAGCACCAACAGAAATTCTGGGGCCAACGTCCTGACTTTC. Its translation is CASTNRNSGANVLTF.

V is TRBV6-4 and J is TRBJ1-1; no firm D call. V was shortened by 4 bases and J by 1 base, with 7 bases between the two germline ends. Germline assignment: CDR1 MRHNA and CDR2 SNTAGT. The CDR3 contains 13 residues. The CDR3: CASSADTNTEAFF. Here the CDR3 DNA reads TGTGCCAGCAGTGCCGACACGAACACTGAAGCTTTCTTT.

The chain combines TRBV3-1 (or the pseudogene TRBV3-2) with TRBJ2-7, with 8 bases lining up with TRBD1. V gave up 1 base and J gave up 1 base; unmatched junction bases: 0. The CDR3 covers 14 residues. Germline V gene sequence: CDR1 LGHDT, CDR2 YNNKEL (reference sequence). Here the CDR3 DNA reads TGTGCCAGCAGCCAAGGGACAGGGTCCTACGAGCAGTACTTC. Translating gives CASSQGTGSYEQYF.

V and J are TRBV6-4 and TRBJ2-1, with D unresolved. Germline CDR1 is MRHNA and CDR2 is SNTAGT. V gave up 6 bases and J gave up 4 bases, with 16 bases separating them. This CDR3 comprises 15 residues. CDR3 loop: CASSTSFGQYNEQFF. DNA for the CDR3: TGTGCCAGCAGCACATCTTTTGGGCAGTACAATGAGCAGTTCTTC.

J is TRBJ2-4 and V is TRBV7-2, with a weak D call TRBD1 (5 bases). Germline-derived CDR1 and CDR2 are SGHTA and FQGNSA. This CDR3 region has 17 residues. Trimming removed 1 base at V and 1 base at J, with 14 bases between. The CDR3 DNA is TGTGCCAGCAGCTTAGAGGCCAGGACAAGGGCCAAAAACATTCAGTACTTC. Its protein is CASSLEARTRAKNIQYF.

The rearrangement links TRBV3-1 (or the pseudogene TRBV3-2) to TRBJ1-1; 11 nucleotides align to TRBD1. Germline trimming cut 1 base from V and 1 base from J; bases unmatched to any gene: 5. Germline V gene data show CDR1 as LGHDT and CDR2 as YNNKEL (reference sequence). The length of the CDR3 is 17 residues. DNA of the CDR3: TGTGCCAGCAGCCAAGGGACAGGGGGCGTTACGAACACTGAAGCTTTCTTT. This encodes CASSQGTGGVTNTEAFF.

The gene calls are TRBV5-1 and TRBJ2-5, with 9 bases aligning to TRBD2. V gave up 0 bases and J gave up 5 bases; unmatched junction bases: 8. The CDR3 consists of 16 residues. Germline CDR1 reads SGHRS; CDR2 reads YFSETQ. CDR3 sequence (DNA): TGCGCCAGCAGCTTGGCTAGCGGGGCCTATGGGGAGACCCAGTACTTC. Translated, it gives CASSLASGAYGETQYF.

The gene calls are TRBV11-2 and TRBJ1-2; D unclear. The germline CDR1 and CDR2 sequences are SGHAT and FQNNGV. V shed 5 bases and J shed 0 bases, with 10 bases lying between them. The CDR3 has 14 amino acids. CDR3 sequence: CASSPNPPNYGYTF. DNA for the CDR3: TGTGCCAGCAGCCCTAATCCCCCTAACTATGGCTACACCTTC. Full variable domain (rest looked up from reference TRBV11-2 and TRBJ1-2): EAGVAQSPRYKIIEKRQSVAFWCNPISGHATLYWYQQILGQGPKLLIQFQNNGVVDDSQLPKDRFSAERLKGVDSTLKIQPAKLEDSAVYLCASSPNPPNYGYTFGSGTRLTVV.

The chain recombines TRBV19 with TRBJ2-5; D is perhaps TRBD1 (6 bases). V was shortened by 4 bases and J by 5 bases, with 14 bases between the two germline ends. The CDR3 covers 14 residues. Germline V CDR1 and CDR2: LNHDA, SQIVND (reference sequence). The chain's CDR3 is CASSSSGDWETQYF. The DNA of the CDR3 is TGTGCCAGTAGTAGCTCAGGGGATTGGGAGACCCAGTACTTC.

The chain is built from TRBV28 and TRBJ1-5; 10 bases are shared with TRBD1. V trimming: 4 bases; J trimming: 7 bases; junction bases outside the gene matches: 7. Germline V CDR1 and CDR2: MDHEN, SYDVKM. This CDR3 region has 15 residues. This chain's CDR3 is CASSYGQGDFQPQHF. The CDR3 DNA is TGTGCCAGCAGTTATGGACAGGGGGATTTCCAGCCCCAGCATTTT. Filled out from reference TRBV28 and TRBJ1-5, the complete variable domain reads DVKVTQSSRYLVKRTGEKVFLECVQDMDHENMFWYRQDPGLGLRLIYFSYDVKMKEKGDIPEGYSVSREKKERFSLILESASTNQTSMYLCASSYGQGDFQPQHFGDGTRLSIL.

The chain has TRBV10-1 and TRBJ1-1; D might be TRBD1 (6 bases). CDR1 and CDR2 (germline): WNHNN, SYGVQD (reference sequence). Trimming removed 6 bases at V and 7 bases at J, with 9 bases between. There are 11 residues in the CDR3. The CDR3 region has the DNA TGCGCCAGCAGGCAGGGGCATGAAGCTTTCTTT. It is translated as CASRQGHEAFF.

This clone was seen a single time. This chain connects TRBV9 to TRBJ2-1, with D possibly matching TRBD2 (5 bases). The CDR3 spans 12 residues. The V end was cut by 4 bases, the J end by 8 bases, with 10 bases between. In germline, CDR1 is SGDLS, CDR2 YYNGEE. The CDR3 protein is CASSPRVYEQFF. The DNA for the CDR3 is TGTGCCAGCAGCCCGAGGGTCTATGAGCAGTTCTTC.

This clone was seen just once. The chain recombines TRBV4-2 with TRBJ2-3; D perhaps matches TRBD2 (6 bases). Germline V gene data show CDR1 as LGHNA and CDR2 as YNFKEQ. This CDR3 is built from 16 residues. Trimming removed 5 bases at V and 1 base at J, with 16 bases between. The CDR3 sequence: CASSLTPGEGTDTQYF. The DNA of the CDR3 is TGTGCCAGCAGCTTAACCCCCGGGGAGGGCACAGATACGCAGTATTTT.

The chain combines TRBV5-1 with TRBJ1-6; 11 bases are shared with TRBD1. CDR1 and CDR2 from the germline V gene are SGHRS and YFSETQ. This CDR3 contains 16 residues. The V segment lost 4 bases and the J segment 4 bases; nucleotides outside the gene matches: 4. CDR3 DNA: TGCGCCAGCAGCGGACAGGGGGCGCTGTATAATTCACCCCTCCACTTT. Its translation: CASSGQGALYNSPLHF. The whole variable domain, filled in from reference TRBV5-1 and TRBJ1-6, reads KAGVTQTPRYLIKTRGQQVTLSCSPISGHRSVSWYQQTPGQGLQFLFEYFSETQRNKGNFPGRFSGRQFSNSRSEMNVSTLELGDSALYLCASSGQGALYNSPLHFGNGTRLTVT.

J is TRBJ1-3 and V is TRBV10-1; 9 nucleotides align to TRBD1. V dropped 6 bases and J dropped 0; count of bases not matched to a gene: 6. This CDR3 contains 16 residues. Germline assignment: CDR1 WNHNN and CDR2 SYGVQD (reference sequence). The CDR3 is CASRKQGADSGNTIYF. The CDR3 DNA reads TGCGCCAGCAGGAAACAGGGGGCCGACTCTGGAAACACCATATATTTT.